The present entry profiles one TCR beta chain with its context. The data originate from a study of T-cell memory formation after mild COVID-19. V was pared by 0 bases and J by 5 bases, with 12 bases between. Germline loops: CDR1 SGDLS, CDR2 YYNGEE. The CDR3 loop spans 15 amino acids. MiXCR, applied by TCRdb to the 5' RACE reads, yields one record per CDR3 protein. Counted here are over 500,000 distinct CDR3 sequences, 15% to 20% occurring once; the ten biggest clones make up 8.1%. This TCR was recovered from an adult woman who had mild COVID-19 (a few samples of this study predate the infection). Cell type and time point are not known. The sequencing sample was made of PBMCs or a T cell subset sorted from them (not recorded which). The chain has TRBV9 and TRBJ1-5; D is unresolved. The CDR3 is CASSVDWAGDQPQHF. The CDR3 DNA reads TGTGCCAGCAGCGTAGATTGGGCCGGGGATCAGCCCCAGCATTTT. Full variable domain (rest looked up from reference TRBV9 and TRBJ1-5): DSGVTQTPKHLITATGQRVTLRCSPRSGDLSVYWYQQSLDQGLQFLIQYYNGEERAKGNILERFSAQQFPDLHSELNLSSLELGDSALYFCASSVDWAGDQPQHFGDGTRLSIL.